The 27 T cell receptor beta chains reported below all come from one sample, sequenced in a study of T cell clonality in common variable immunodeficiency. These TCRs are of unknown antigen specificity. Assay: immunoSEQ multiplex PCR; the TCRdb copy retains only in-frame clones and omits some. The sample has more than 25,000 clones, none seen only once; the top ten hold 3.5% to 4.5%. Study-wide findings and caveats: In common variable immunodeficiency, TCR beta chains reportedly carried fewer deletions and N-nucleotide insertions.

Specimen: peripheral blood mononuclear cells. The source of these receptors is a human donor with common variable immunodeficiency.

This clone was detected only a few times. The read comes to an end 3 residues before the CDR3 does, leaving the germline J gene to fill in the end. The J gene is TRBJ2-5, the V gene TRBV7-2; the D gene is possibly TRBD2 (6 bases). This CDR3 is built from 13 residues. Germline lookup yields CDR1 SGHTA and CDR2 FQGNSA. Between the trimmed V and J ends, which lost 3 bases and 7 bases, there was a span of 12 bases. The DNA read from the CDR3 is TGTGCCAGCAGCTTGACTAGTTTGGGGACC. The encoded protein is CASSLTSLGT. The whole CDR3 protein reads CASSLTSLGTQYF.

This clone was seen a handful of times. The observed sequence ends 3 residues before the CDR3 terminus, with the missing tail filled in from the germline J gene. The chain couples TRBV23-1 to TRBJ1-5, with D perhaps TRBD1 (6 bases). TRBV23-1 is assigned to the ORF class and has an uncertain function. The CDR3 loop spans 14 amino acids. The V end lost 3 bases, the J end lost 4 bases, and 10 bases lay between the germline ends. The sequenced CDR3 bases are TGCGCCAGCAGTCATTTGGGGGCAAATCAGCCC. This sequence encodes CASSHLGANQP. The full CDR3 protein is CASSHLGANQPQHF.

As concerns this clone: The CDR3 end is not reached by the read, which stops 3 residues before it; the germline J gene fills it in. V usage is TRBV18 and J usage is TRBJ2-2; weak D call: TRBD2 (6 bases). Germline loops: CDR1 KGHSH, CDR2 LQKENI. This CDR3 is 14 amino acids long. V was shortened by 4 bases and J by 1 base, with 7 bases between the two germline ends. CDR3 residues: CASSRDLNTGELFF. The CDR3 DNA, read in part, is TGTGCCAGCTCACGGGACTTGAACACCGGGGAG.

This clone was recorded at least ten times. The read terminates 3 residues before the CDR3 end, so the remaining end is supplied by the germline J gene. The chain links TRBV5-1 to TRBJ1-1; TRBD1 is a possible D gene (5 bases). The length of the CDR3 is 14 residues. CDR1 SGHRS and CDR2 YFSETQ come from the germline V gene. Trimming pared 1 base from V and 5 bases from J, leaving 12 bases between. CDR3: CASSLSREGTEAFF. The covered CDR3 bases are TGCGCCAGCAGCTTGAGTAGGGAGGGGACTGAA.

Notes on this clone: The read finishes 3 residues shy of the CDR3 end, and the germline J gene is used to complete it. The chain recombines TRBV19 with TRBJ1-6, with D maybe TRBD1 (6 bases). Germline CDR1 is LNHDA and CDR2 is SQIVND (reference sequence). V dropped 9 bases and J dropped 5 bases, with 11 bases sitting between them. This CDR3 region has 13 residues. This CDR3 is CASRWTDNSPLHF. The CDR3 bases that were read are TGTGCCAGCAGGTGGACAGATAATTCACCC. Variable domain in full (rest from reference TRBV19 and TRBJ1-6): DGGITQSPKYLFRKEGQNVTLSCEQNLNHDAMYWYRQDPGQGLRLIYYSQIVNDFQKGDIAEGYSVSREKKESFPLTVTSAQKNPTAFYLCASRWTDNSPLHFGNGTRLTVT.

Points on this clone: The sequenced fragment ends 3 residues before the CDR3 boundary, so the rest is inferred from the germline J gene. The rearrangement uses TRBV10-2 and TRBJ2-7, with 10 bases lining up with TRBD2. This CDR3 is built from 15 residues. Germline CDR1 is WSHSY and CDR2 is SAAADI. J was trimmed by 3 bases and V by 1 base; bases with no gene match: 3. The DNA read from the CDR3 is TGCGCCAGCAGTGAGTGGGCTAGCGGGAGCTACGAG. This encodes CASSEWASGSYE. The CDR3, in full, reads CASSEWASGSYEQYF.

This clone was observed many times. Read sequence stops 3 residues before the CDR3 end, and the germline J gene provides the missing end. J is TRBJ2-2 and V is TRBV18; D not certain. The ends were cut back, 6 bases at V and 7 bases at J, with 15 bases in the middle. The CDR3 contains 14 residues. Germline loops: CDR1 KGHSH, CDR2 LQKENI. The CDR3 here is CASSGRPERGELFF. CDR3 bases read: TGTGCCAGCTCCGGCAGACCCGAGCGCGGGGAG.

In this sample, this clone turned up a few times. The read halts 3 residues ahead of the CDR3 end, with the missing end drawn from the germline J gene. The chain couples TRBV18 to TRBJ2-1; D is perhaps TRBD1 (5 bases). Per germline, CDR1 KGHSH and CDR2 LQKENI. This CDR3 spans 12 amino acids. The V and J ends lost 1 base and 9 bases respectively, with 7 bases between them. The DNA read from the CDR3 is TGTGCCAGCTCACCACGTCAGGGTGAG. Its translation: CASSPRQGE. The whole CDR3 region reads CASSPRQGEQFF. The variable domain in full, with the rest retrieved from reference TRBV18 and TRBJ2-1, is NAGVMQNPRHLVRRRGQEARLRCSPMKGHSHVYWYRQLPEEGLKFMVYLQKENIIDESGMPKERFSAEFPKEGPSILRIQQVVRGDSAAYFCASSPRQGEQFFGPGTRLTVL.

This clone has a handful of counts. The CDR3 end lies 3 residues beyond the end of the read and is filled in from the germline J gene. The V call is TRBV19, the J call TRBJ1-1; tentatively, D is TRBD1 (6 bases). The ends were cut back, 3 bases at V and 1 base at J, with 18 bases in the middle. Looked up from germline, CDR1 is LNHDA and CDR2 is SQIVND (reference sequence). The CDR3 sequence is 17 residues long. The CDR3 bases that were read are TGTGCCAGTAGTATCATTTACGCCGGGACAACGAACACTGAA. Translated: CASSIIYAGTTNTE. The CDR3 in full is CASSIIYAGTTNTEAFF.

This clone was counted between two and nine times. The missing CDR3 end, 3 residues past where the read stops, is filled in from the germline J gene. The chain is built from TRBV2 and TRBJ2-7; TRBD2 matches 10 bases. Germline CDR1 SNHLY, CDR2 FYNNEI. This CDR3 spans 15 amino acids. J lost 2 bases, V lost 7 bases, and 8 bases had no gene match. CDR3 DNA (partial): TGTGCCAGCATGTTTGGTCTAGCGGGGGCCTACGAG. Amino acid sequence: CASMFGLAGAYE. The CDR3 in its entirety is CASMFGLAGAYEQYF.

This clone was observed a handful of times. CDR3 sequence reads: CASSPTGTGTYEQYF. Incomplete CDR3 DNA: TGCGCCAGTTCCCCCACCGGGACAGGGACCTACGAG. The chain recombines TRBV10-2 with TRBJ2-7; 9 bases fit TRBD1. Read sequence stops 3 residues before the CDR3 end, and the germline J gene provides the missing end. The CDR3 spans 15 residues. Germline CDR1 is WSHSY and CDR2 is SAAADI. The V gene end was trimmed by 9 bases and the J gene end by 2 bases; junction bases not matched to a gene: 11.

This clone was observed a few times. The read stops 3 residues short of the end of the CDR3; the missing end is completed from the germline J gene. This chain joins TRBV10-3 and TRBJ2-7; D perhaps matches TRBD1 (6 bases). The CDR3 runs to 15 residues. Trimming took off 0 bases at V and 1 base at J, with 10 bases between the two ends. From germline, CDR1 is ENHRY and CDR2 SYGVKD. The CDR3 reads CAISESGQGSYEQYF. The CDR3 bases that were read are TGTGCCATCAGTGAGTCAGGGCAGGGGTCCTACGAG.

Comments on this clone: The read ends 3 residues shy of where the CDR3 ends; the end is completed using the germline J gene. V gene TRBV2 combines with J gene TRBJ2-3; D possibly corresponds to TRBD2 (6 bases). The CDR3 has 12 amino acids. CDR1 is SNHLY and CDR2 is FYNNEI in the germline V gene. V lost 7 bases to trimming and J lost 6 bases, with 11 bases between them. Partial CDR3 DNA: TGTGCCAGCATACTGGAGGGGGATACG. It is translated as CASILEGDT. The whole CDR3 reads CASILEGDTQYF.

This clone has at least ten counts. The missing CDR3 end, 3 residues past where the read stops, is filled in from the germline J gene. The chain couples TRBV5-4 to TRBJ2-3; possible D gene TRBD2, 5 bases. The germline gives CDR1 SGHNT, CDR2 YYREEE (reference sequence). The CDR3 has 15 amino acids. Trimming removed 1 base from V and 5 bases from J, with 14 bases in between. The chain's CDR3 is CASSLRSGEGDTQYF. CDR3 bases read: TGTGCCAGCAGCTTGAGGAGCGGCGAGGGAGATACG.

Comments on this clone: The read halts 3 residues ahead of the CDR3 end, with the missing end drawn from the germline J gene. The rearrangement links TRBV20-1 to TRBJ2-7, with 13 bases fitting TRBD2. This CDR3 has 15 amino acids. Per germline, CDR1 DFQATT and CDR2 SNEGSKA (reference sequence). With 6 bases clipped from V and 2 bases from J, the junction kept 7 bases outside the gene matches. The CDR3 here is CSAPGLAGDPYEQYF. Partial CDR3 DNA: TGCAGTGCACCCGGACTAGCGGGAGATCCCTACGAG.

Notes on this clone: The missing CDR3 end, 3 residues past where the read stops, is filled in from the germline J gene. The V gene is TRBV18, the J gene TRBJ2-3; weak D call: TRBD1 (6 bases). This CDR3 spans 15 amino acids. Trimming removed 0 bases from V and 1 base from J, with 8 bases in between. In germline, CDR1 is KGHSH, CDR2 LQKENI. The CDR3 here is CASSPPSGGTDTQYF. CDR3 bases read: TGTGCCAGCTCACCACCGTCAGGGGGCACAGATACG.

About this clone: The missing CDR3 end, 3 residues past where the read stops, is filled in from the germline J gene. This chain joins TRBV7-3 and TRBJ2-1; 7 bases are a match to TRBD1. The V and J ends lost 2 bases and 3 bases, in that order; junction bases with no gene match: 4. Germline values: CDR1 SGHTA, CDR2 FQGTGA. The CDR3 contains 15 residues. CDR3 protein: CASSLAGTVYNEQFF. The DNA read from the CDR3 is TGTGCCAGCAGCTTAGCAGGGACAGTCTACAATGAG.

This clone has at least ten counts. The read ends 3 residues before the CDR3 terminus; that terminus is restored from the germline J gene. The chain couples TRBV4-1 to TRBJ2-5; D perhaps matches TRBD2 (6 bases). Trimming took off 4 bases at V and 2 bases at J, with 14 bases between the two ends. This CDR3 region has 15 residues. Germline V gene lookup returns CDR1 MGHRA and CDR2 YSYEKL. The DNA read from the CDR3 is TGCGCCAGCAGCCGCCGGGACTCAACACAAGAGACC. As protein: CASSRRDSTQET. The whole CDR3 protein is CASSRRDSTQETQYF.

Concerning this clone: The read ends 3 residues before the CDR3 terminus; that terminus is restored from the germline J gene. This chain joins TRBV19 and TRBJ1-1; D not resolved. This CDR3 has 16 residues. V was pared by 7 bases and J by 0 bases, with 18 bases between. Germline CDR1 is LNHDA and CDR2 is SQIVND (reference sequence). Here the CDR3 reads CASTKTSAAMNTEAFF. Incomplete CDR3 DNA: TGTGCCAGTACTAAGACTTCAGCCGCGATGAACACTGAA.

A note on this clone: At one boundary the junction diverges from the germline segment, which might be a read error. The read ends 3 residues before the CDR3 terminus; that terminus is restored from the germline J gene. The gene calls are TRBV7-6 and TRBJ2-7; 8 nucleotides match TRBD1. CDR3 length: 14 residues. Germline V gives CDR1 SGHVS, CDR2 FNYEAQ. The covered CDR3 bases are TGTGCCAGCAGGTTAGGACAGGGCACCCACGAG. Its protein product is CASRLGQGTHE. The CDR3, in full, reads CASRLGQGTHEQYF. Using reference TRBV7-6 and TRBJ2-7 for the parts outside the CDR3, the full variable domain is GAGVSQSPRYKVTKRGQDVALRCDPISGHVSLYWYRQALGQGPEFLTYFNYEAQQDKSGLPNDRFSAERPEGSISTLTIQRTEQRDSAMYRCASRLGQGTHEQYFGPGTRLTVT.

This clone was recorded at least ten times. The sequenced fragment ends 3 residues before the CDR3 boundary, so the rest is inferred from the germline J gene. The chain couples TRBV15 to TRBJ2-7; TRBD1 matches 10 bases. The germline CDR1 and CDR2 sequences are LNHNV and YYDKDF (reference sequence). The CDR3 runs 15 residues. The V gene end was trimmed by 0 bases and the J gene end by 6 bases; junction bases not matched to a gene: 5. CDR3 loop: CATSRDGDRGFEQYF. The covered CDR3 bases are TGTGCCACCAGCAGAGATGGGGACAGGGGTTTCGAG.

As concerns this clone: From the germline J gene comes the end of the CDR3, since the read stops 3 residues before it. The chain uses TRBV7-2 and TRBJ1-2; D is perhaps TRBD1 (6 bases). The CDR3 has 13 residues. Germline V gene lookup returns CDR1 SGHTA and CDR2 FQGNSA. The CDR3 is CASSRLWDNGYTF. The covered CDR3 bases are TGTGCCAGCAGCCGTCTATGGGACAACGGC.

In this sample, this clone turned up many times. CDR3 amino acids: CASSSGTSGGSYEQYF. CDR3 bases read: TGCGCCAGCAGCTCCGGGACTAGCGGGGGCTCCTACGAG. This chain joins TRBV5-1 and TRBJ2-7; 14 nucleotides match TRBD2. The read is 3 residues too short to cover the CDR3 end, so that end is filled in from the germline J gene. The V and J ends lost 3 bases and 0 bases, in that order; junction bases with no gene match: 2. Germline-derived CDR1 and CDR2 are SGHRS and YFSETQ. CDR3 size: 16 residues. Drawing the rest from reference TRBV5-1 and TRBJ2-7, the complete variable domain is KAGVTQTPRYLIKTRGQQVTLSCSPISGHRSVSWYQQTPGQGLQFLFEYFSETQRNKGNFPGRFSGRQFSNSRSEMNVSTLELGDSALYLCASSSGTSGGSYEQYFGPGTRLTVT.

About this clone itself: The read is 3 residues too short to cover the CDR3 end, so that end is filled in from the germline J gene. The gene calls are TRBV19 and TRBJ1-5; the match to TRBD1 covers 10 bases. Trimming removed 5 bases from V and 7 bases from J; junction bases left unmatched: 11. The CDR3 totals 16 residues. Germline V CDR1 and CDR2: LNHDA, SQIVND (reference sequence). The CDR3 loop is CASSGGQGRPGQPQHF. Incomplete CDR3 DNA: TGTGCCAGTAGTGGGGGACAGGGGCGCCCCGGGCAGCCC.

The sample holds many counts of this clone. Read data end 3 residues before the CDR3 end; the end is taken from the germline J gene. The V call is TRBV20-1, the J call TRBJ2-3, with TRBD2 matching 9 bases. The germline CDR1 and CDR2 sequences are DFQATT and SNEGSKA (reference sequence). V shed 5 bases and J 3 bases; nucleotides not matched to a gene: 9. The CDR3 totals 15 residues. This CDR3 is CSAASPAGGTDTQYF. The part of the CDR3 DNA that was read is TGCAGTGCTGCCAGTCCAGCGGGAGGTACAGATACG.

As concerns this clone: The read is 3 residues too short to cover the CDR3 end, so that end is filled in from the germline J gene. This chain joins TRBV20-1 and TRBJ2-7; 13 bases map to TRBD2. The CDR3 runs 16 residues. Per the germline V gene, CDR1 is DFQATT and CDR2 is SNEGSKA (reference sequence). V was pared by 0 bases and J by 4 bases, with 6 bases of the junction left unmatched. CDR3 bases read: TGCAGTGCTAGAGACCCGGGACTAGCGGGAAAATACGAG. This codes for CSARDPGLAGKYE. The full CDR3 protein reads CSARDPGLAGKYEQYF.

This clone was counted only a few times. The read is 3 residues too short to cover the CDR3 end, so that end is filled in from the germline J gene. The chain uses TRBV13 and TRBJ2-7, with D uncertain. This CDR3 is 15 amino acids long. Germline V CDR1 and CDR2: PRHDT, FYEKMQ (reference sequence). Deletions cut 1 base from V and 0 bases from J, with 10 bases between. CDR3 DNA (partial): TGTGCCAGCAGCTTAGCCCATAGCATCTCCTACGAG. The encoded protein is CASSLAHSISYE. From start to end, the CDR3 is CASSLAHSISYEQYF.